This T cell receptor beta chain was captured by sequencing in a study of tumor and adjacent non-tumor tissue in lung cancer. Overall study context: Aged about 30 to 76 years, patients included 10 men and a few women with stage I to III disease.

Broader study findings: Significantly higher TCR diversity was found in tumor than normal lung. Tumor repertoires had a smaller top 100 clone share than normal lung.

This clonotype was recorded only once. Antigen unknown. An end of the junction does not agree with germline; a read error may underlie this. Three rounds of nested PCR, following a modified ARM-PCR protocol, produced the TCRbeta library. In TCRdb, the multiplex PCR reads were re-called with MiXCR into one record per CDR3 protein. The sample carries some 100,000 distinct CDR3 sequences, 50% to 70% recorded once. This CDR3 contains 18 residues. Germline V lookup: CDR1 MNHEY, CDR2 SVGAGI. No cell sorting was done before RNA was extracted from the tissue. This non-tumor lung sample came from over 3 cm beyond the tumor edge. Between August and November 2014, newly diagnosed, chemotherapy-naive lung cancer patients underwent thoracic surgery in China.

The chain recombines TRBV6-5 with TRBJ1-2, with D possibly being TRBD1 (5 bases). This clonotype was sampled from a man aged 60-69 years with non-small cell lung cancer. The sample comprised distant non-tumor lung tissue. The CDR3 region is CASSYEARHGAFFYGYTF. The CDR3 nucleotides are TGTGCCAGCAGTTACGAGGCCCGACATGGGGCTTTTTTCTATGGCTATACCTTC.